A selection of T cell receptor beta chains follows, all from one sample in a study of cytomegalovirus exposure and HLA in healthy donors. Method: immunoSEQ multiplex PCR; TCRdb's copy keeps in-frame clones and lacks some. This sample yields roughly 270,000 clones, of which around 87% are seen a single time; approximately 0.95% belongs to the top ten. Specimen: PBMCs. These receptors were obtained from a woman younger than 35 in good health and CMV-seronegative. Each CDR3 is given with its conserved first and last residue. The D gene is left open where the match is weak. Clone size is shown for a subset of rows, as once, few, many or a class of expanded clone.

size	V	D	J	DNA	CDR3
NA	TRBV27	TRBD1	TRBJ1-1	TGTGCCAGCAGTTTCTCAAGCAGGGGGGAAGCTTTCTTT	CASSFSSRGEAFF
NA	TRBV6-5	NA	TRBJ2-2	TGTGCCAGCAGTTACTCGAAGGGGCCCGGGGAGCTGTTTTTT	CASSYSKGPGELFF
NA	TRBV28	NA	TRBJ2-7	TGTGCCAGCAGTTTAGGGCTGACCTACGAGCAGTACTTC	CASSLGLTYEQYF
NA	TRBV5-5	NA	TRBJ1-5	TGTGCCAGCAGCTTTAGGAACTATAGCAATCAGCCCCAGCATTTT	CASSFRNYSNQPQHF
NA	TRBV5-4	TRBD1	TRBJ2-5	TGTGCCAGCTCGACAGGGGGGGAGACCCAGTACTTC	CASSTGGETQYF
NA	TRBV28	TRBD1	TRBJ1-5	TGTGCCAGCAGCCACGGACAGGGATCGCAGCCCCAGCATTTT	CASSHGQGSQPQHF
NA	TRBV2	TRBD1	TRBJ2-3	TGTGCCAGCAGTACCAGACAGGGGAACACAGATACGCAGTATTTT	CASSTRQGNTDTQYF
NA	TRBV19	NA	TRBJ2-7	TGTGCCAGTAGCTCGATCCGGGAAGGGATCTACGAGCAGTACTTC	CASSSIREGIYEQYF
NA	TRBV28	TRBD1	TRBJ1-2	TGTGCCAGCAGTTTAGCGGACAGGGTCCCGATGCGAGGCTACACCTTC	CASSLADRVPMRGYTF
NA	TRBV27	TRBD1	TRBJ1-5	TGTGCCAGCAGTTTAAAGGGGCGGGACAGGGTCGTCAATCAGCCCCAGCATTTT	CASSLKGRDRVVNQPQHF
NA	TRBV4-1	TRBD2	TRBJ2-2	TGCGCCAGCAGCCAACTCGTTTTCGGGAGGGACACCGGGGAGCTGTTTTTT	CASSQLVFGRDTGELFF
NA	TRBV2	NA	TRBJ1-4	TGTGCCAGCATTACAAGGGGAGCGGGTGAAAAACTGTTTTTT	CASITRGAGEKLFF
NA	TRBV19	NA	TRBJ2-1	TGTGCCAGTCCTCCCCCCGGCACAGGGATTATCAATGAGCAGTTCTTC	CASPPPGTGIINEQFF
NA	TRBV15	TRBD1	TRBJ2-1	TGTGCCACCTTGGCCGGGACAGAATACAATGAGCAGTTCTTC	CATLAGTEYNEQFF
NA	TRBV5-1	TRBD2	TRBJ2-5	TGCGCCAGCCAGACTAGCGGGAGGGCTGGGGGAGAGACCCAGTACTTC	CASQTSGRAGGETQYF
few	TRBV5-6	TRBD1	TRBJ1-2	TGTGCCAGCAGCCCCGGGACAGGGGCCTCTGGCTACACCTTC	CASSPGTGASGYTF
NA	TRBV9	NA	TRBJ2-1	TGTGCCAGCGGGAGTTCCTACAATGAGCAGTTCTTC	CASGSSYNEQFF
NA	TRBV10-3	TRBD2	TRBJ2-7	TGTGCCATCAGCGCTAGCGGGAGATCCTACGAGCAGTACTTC	CAISASGRSYEQYF
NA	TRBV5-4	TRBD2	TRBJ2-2	TGTGCCAGCAGCTTGCCGACTAGCGGGAGGACCGGGGAGCTGTTTTTT	CASSLPTSGRTGELFF
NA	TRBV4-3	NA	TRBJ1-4	TGCGCCAGCAGCCAAGAGACAGGCGCCACTAATGAAAAACTGTTTTTT	CASSQETGATNEKLFF
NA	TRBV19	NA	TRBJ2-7	TGTGCCAGTAGTATAGATCCAGGGGTGAGGTACGAGCAGTACTTC	CASSIDPGVRYEQYF
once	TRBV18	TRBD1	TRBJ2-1	TGTGCCAGCTCTCCTAAGGCAGGGGGCCCCTCCAATGAGCAGTTCTTC	CASSPKAGGPSNEQFF
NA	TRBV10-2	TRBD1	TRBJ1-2	TGCGCCAGCCTCCTAACAGGGGGCGGCTATGGCTACACCTTC	CASLLTGGGYGYTF
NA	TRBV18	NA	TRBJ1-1	TGTGCCAGCTCACCACCGGGAGGAACTGAAGCTTTCTTT	CASSPPGGTEAFF
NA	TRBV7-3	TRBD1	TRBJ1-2	TGTGCCAGCAGCTTAACTCGGGACAGGGATGGCTACACCTTC	CASSLTRDRDGYTF
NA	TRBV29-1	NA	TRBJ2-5	TGCAGCGTGGCAGACAGGTTAAGTTGGGAGACCCAGTACTTC	CSVADRLSWETQYF
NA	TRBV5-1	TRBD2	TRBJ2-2	TGCGCCAGCGAGACTAGCGGAGGCACCGGGGAGCTGTTTTTT	CASETSGGTGELFF
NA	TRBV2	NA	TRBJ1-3	TGTGCCAGCAGGTCGCGGGACACCATATATTTT	CASRSRDTIYF
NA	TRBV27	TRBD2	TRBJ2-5	TGTGCCAGCAGCTCACCGAGGGAGGGCCAAGAGACCCAGTACTTC	CASSSPREGQETQYF
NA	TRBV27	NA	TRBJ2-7	TGTGCCAGCAGTTTAGCATCTCCCTTGGGCCTAATACTCTACGAGCAGTACTTC	CASSLASPLGLILYEQYF
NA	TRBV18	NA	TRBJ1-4	TGTGCCAGCTCACCTAGAACTAATGAAAAACTGTTTTTT	CASSPRTNEKLFF
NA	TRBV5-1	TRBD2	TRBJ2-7	TGCGCCAGCACCAGCGGGAGGGGCTACGAGCAGTACTTC	CASTSGRGYEQYF
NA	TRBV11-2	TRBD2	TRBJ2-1	TGTGCCAGCAGCCCCTGGCGGGAGAGCTCCTACAATGAGCAGTTCTTC	CASSPWRESSYNEQFF
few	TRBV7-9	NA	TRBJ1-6	TGTGCCAGCAGCAAGGACAGAAACGATTCACCCCTCCACTTT	CASSKDRNDSPLHF
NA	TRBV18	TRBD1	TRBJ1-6	TGTGCCAGCTCACCACGGGTCGACAGGGGAGGGAATTCACCCCTCCACTTT	CASSPRVDRGGNSPLHF
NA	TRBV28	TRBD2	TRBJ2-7	TGTGCCAGCATTTATACTAGCGGGGTCTCCTACGAGCAGTACTTC	CASIYTSGVSYEQYF
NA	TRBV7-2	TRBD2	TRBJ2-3	TGTGCCAGCAGCCCACCACTAGCGGGATGGGGAGATACGCAGTATTTT	CASSPPLAGWGDTQYF
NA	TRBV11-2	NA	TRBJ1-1	TGTGCCAGTGGGGCCCTCACTCGCAGGGGGAACACTGAAGCTTTCTTT	CASGALTRRGNTEAFF
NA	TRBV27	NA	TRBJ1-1	TGTGCCAGCAGTCGCATTCGGGTGAACACTGAAGCTTTCTTT	CASSRIRVNTEAFF
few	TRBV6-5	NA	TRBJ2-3	TGTGCCAGCAGAATAGGACTCGACACAGATACGCAGTATTTT	CASRIGLDTDTQYF
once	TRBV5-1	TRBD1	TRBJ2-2	TGCGCCAGCAGCTCCCGAACAGGGGGAGATCTCGGGGAGCTGTTTTTT	CASSSRTGGDLGELFF
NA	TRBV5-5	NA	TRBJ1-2	TGTGCCAGCAGACCTGAGGGGGGGACCTATGGCTACACCTTC	CASRPEGGTYGYTF
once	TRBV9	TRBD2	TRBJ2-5	TGTGCCAGCAGCACCGAGGGACTAGCGGGAGGGGGAGAGACCCAGTACTTC	CASSTEGLAGGGETQYF
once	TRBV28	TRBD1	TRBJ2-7	TGTGCCAGCAGTTTTAATACGTTCGACAGGGTGATTTCCTCCGAGCAGTACTTC	CASSFNTFDRVISSEQYF
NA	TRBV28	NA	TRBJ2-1	TGTGCCAGCACCGATACGGGTTTGCAGTTCTTC	CASTDTGLQFF
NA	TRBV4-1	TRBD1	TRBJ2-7	TGCGCCAGCAGCTCCGACAGGGCATTCACCGAGCAGTACTTC	CASSSDRAFTEQYF
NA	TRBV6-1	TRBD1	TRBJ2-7	TGTGCCAGCAGGAACCCTGGACAGGGGCGCTACGAGCAGTACTTC	CASRNPGQGRYEQYF
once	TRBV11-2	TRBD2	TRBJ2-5	TGTGCCAGCAGCGAAGGACTAGCGGGAATGGAGACCCAGTACTTC	CASSEGLAGMETQYF
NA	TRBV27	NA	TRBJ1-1	TGTGCCAGCAGTCAGGGGCAGAACACTGAAGCTTTCTTT	CASSQGQNTEAFF
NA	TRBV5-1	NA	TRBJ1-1	TGCGCCAGCAGCTTGACAGGGTTTGGTGAAGCTTTCTTT	CASSLTGFGEAFF
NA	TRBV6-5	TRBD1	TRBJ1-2	TGTGCCAGCAGTCGGGACAGGATTTTCTATGGCTACACCTTC	CASSRDRIFYGYTF
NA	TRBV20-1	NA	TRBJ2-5	TGCAGTGCCCCCATGCAGGAGACCCAGTACTTC	CSAPMQETQYF
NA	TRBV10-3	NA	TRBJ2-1	TGTGCCATCACCGGAACCCCTAGCTCCTACAATGAGCAGTTCTTC	CAITGTPSSYNEQFF
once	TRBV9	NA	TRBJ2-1	TGTGCCAGCAGCGTAGGGGCAGGGGCCGAGGGTGAGCAGTTCTTC	CASSVGAGAEGEQFF
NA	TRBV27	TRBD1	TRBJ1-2	TGTGCCAGCAGTCCATCGGACAGGGGGCTCTATGGCTACACCTTC	CASSPSDRGLYGYTF